The 18 T cell receptor beta chains in this list originate from one sample, sequenced in a study of OX40 agonist ivuxolimab in advanced cancers. The repertoire was sequenced with immunoSEQ multiplex PCR; TCRdb's copy has only in-frame clones and lacks some. The repertoire holds about 53,000 clones, with approximately 91% as singletons. Sequencing used CD4+ or CD8+ T cells sorted from blood, obtained in a trial of the OX40 agonist ivuxolimab. These receptors were obtained from an adult with an advanced solid tumor such as melanoma, head and neck, liver or kidney cancer.

This CDR3 reads CASSYPGLNREYF. DNA for the CDR3: TGTGCCAGCAGCTACCCCGGTCTCAATAGGGAGTACTTC. V gene TRBV5-5 combines with J gene TRBJ2-7; the D is unclear. The V and J ends lost 3 bases and 11 bases respectively, with 18 bases between them. The CDR3 loop spans 13 amino acids. The germline gives CDR1 SGHKS, CDR2 YYEKEE (reference sequence).

With respect to this clone: One end of the junction is discordant with germline, which a read error may explain. The chain joins TRBV7-7 to TRBJ1-1; 7 nucleotides match TRBD1. Germline CDR1 is SSHAT and CDR2 is FNYEAQ (reference sequence). The CDR3 is 16 amino acids. CDR3 DNA: TGTGCTAGCAGCTTAGGGAGACAGCGACAGGGCACTGAAGCTTTCTTT. This gives the protein CASSLGRQRQGTEAFF.

The rearrangement uses TRBV18 and TRBJ2-2; D remains ambiguous. This CDR3 has 16 amino acids. Germline V gives CDR1 KGHSH, CDR2 LQKENI. Trimming pared 3 bases from V and 2 bases from J, leaving 13 bases between. Here the CDR3 reads CASSPYKELNTGELFF. Written as DNA, the CDR3 is TGTGCCAGCTCACCGTATAAGGAACTAAACACCGGGGAGCTGTTTTTT.

The J gene is TRBJ1-5, the V gene TRBV4-1; D may be TRBD1 (6 bases). Trimming removed 4 bases at V and 0 bases at J, with 13 bases between. From germline, CDR1 is MGHRA and CDR2 YSYEKL. The CDR3 totals 16 residues. DNA for the CDR3: TGCGCCAGCAGCCGGAACTCCAGGGGTAGCAATCAGCCCCAGCATTTT. Amino acids: CASSRNSRGSNQPQHF.

The gene calls are TRBV30 and TRBJ1-5; the match to TRBD1 covers 11 bases. J gave up 7 bases and V 1 base, and 3 bases lay outside the gene matches. Germline V gene lookup returns CDR1 GTSNPN and CDR2 SVGIG (reference sequence). CDR3 length equals 14 residues. CDR3 sequence (DNA): TGTGCCTGGAGTGACGGGACAGGGGGACAGCCCCAGCATTTT. Protein sequence: CAWSDGTGGQPQHF.

The CDR3 loop is CASRQNGGNQPQHF. In DNA, the CDR3 is TGTGCCAGTAGGCAAAATGGGGGCAATCAGCCCCAGCATTTT. The chain links TRBV19 to TRBJ1-5, with D unresolved. Deletions cut 6 bases from V and 2 bases from J, with 11 bases between. CDR1 is LNHDA and CDR2 is SQIVND in the germline V gene (reference sequence). The CDR3 has 14 residues.

The chain recombines TRBV7-3 with TRBJ2-6; 9 bases are a match to TRBD1. The CDR3 sequence is 17 residues long. From germline, CDR1 is SGHTA and CDR2 FQGTGA. With V trimmed by 8 bases and J by 0 bases, 8 bases remained unmatched. CDR3 sequence (DNA): TGTGCCAGCTCTTCCGGACAGGGGTCCTCTGGGGCCAACGTCCTGACTTTC. Translating gives CASSSGQGSSGANVLTF.

The CDR3 bases are TGTGCCAGCAGCCTTCCGAAGACCCCGTCCACTGAAGCTTTCTTT. Translated: CASSLPKTPSTEAFF. This chain uses TRBV7-9 with TRBJ1-1, with D unresolved. The V end was cut by 5 bases, the J end by 4 bases, with 17 bases between. Per the germline V gene, CDR1 is SEHNR and CDR2 is FQNEAQ (reference sequence). This CDR3 has 15 residues. The full variable domain, in which reference TRBV7-9 and TRBJ1-1 provide the parts outside the CDR3, is DTGVSQNPRHKITKRGQNVTFRCDPISEHNRLYWYRQTLGQGPEFLTYFQNEAQLEKSRLLSDRFSAERPKGSFSTLEIQRTEQGDSAMYLCASSLPKTPSTEAFFGQGTRLTVV.

A word on this clone: At the DNA level, this CDR3 is encoded by other sequences in the same sample as well. The genes are TRBV5-1 and TRBJ1-6, with D unclear. The germline gives CDR1 SGHRS, CDR2 YFSETQ. V was shortened by 0 bases and J by 0 bases, with 7 bases between the two germline ends. The CDR3 runs 16 residues. This CDR3 reads CASSLDPSSYNSPLHF. The CDR3 nucleotides read TGCGCCAGCAGCTTGGATCCGAGCTCCTATAATTCACCCCTCCACTTT.

V is TRBV10-3 and J is TRBJ1-4; TRBD1 might be the D (5 bases). From germline, CDR1 is ENHRY and CDR2 SYGVKD. The CDR3 has 15 amino acids. V lost 3 bases and J lost 4, with 12 bases in between. This chain's CDR3 is CAISEKGTDNEKLFF. The CDR3 DNA follows: TGTGCCATCAGTGAAAAAGGGACTGATAATGAAAAACTGTTTTTT.

This chain joins TRBV5-4 and TRBJ2-1; no reliable D call. CDR1 and CDR2 from the germline V gene are SGHNT and YYREEE (reference sequence). V gave up 1 base and J gave up 5 bases, with 13 bases separating them. The CDR3 loop spans 15 amino acids. DNA for the CDR3: TGTGCCAGCAGCTTGCAGTTCTCCAAACACAATGAGCAGTTCTTC. Translation: CASSLQFSKHNEQFF.

This rearrangement joins TRBV28 to TRBJ1-1; 9 bases map to TRBD1. The CDR3 length is 14 residues. V was pared by 5 bases and J by 11 bases, with 12 bases of the junction left unmatched. CDR1 is MDHEN and CDR2 is SYDVKM in the germline V gene. CDR3 DNA: TGTGCCAGCAGTGAACGATCTACAGGGGGCTTCGCTTTCTTT. This codes for CASSERSTGGFAFF.

V gene TRBV27 combines with J gene TRBJ1-2, with D uncertain. V was clipped by 4 bases and J by 4 bases, with 10 bases between them. From germline, CDR1 is MNHEY and CDR2 SMNVEV (reference sequence). The CDR3 contains 13 residues. CDR3 DNA sequence: TGTGCCAGCAGTTGGAGGGAAGGCTATGGCTACACCTTC. It translates to CASSWREGYGYTF.

The chain couples TRBV28 to TRBJ1-4; D uncertain. This CDR3 is built from 14 residues. V dropped 6 bases and J dropped 8 bases, with 16 bases sitting between them. The V gene's germline CDR1 is MDHEN and CDR2 SYDVKM. CDR3 residues: CASSSDELGEKLFF. Written as DNA, the CDR3 is TGTGCCAGCAGCTCCGACGAGTTGGGAGAAAAACTGTTTTTT.

The CDR3 reads CAWSVNRGGGLQPQHF. The CDR3 region has the DNA TGTGCCTGGAGTGTAAACCGTGGGGGGGGCCTTCAGCCCCAGCATTTT. The J gene is TRBJ1-5, the V gene TRBV30; tentatively, D is TRBD1 (6 bases). From germline, CDR1 is GTSNPN and CDR2 SVGIG (reference sequence). The CDR3 spans 16 residues. Between the trimmed V and J ends, which lost 0 bases and 6 bases, there was a span of 18 bases.

The rearrangement links TRBV5-4 to TRBJ2-1; D unresolved. CDR1 and CDR2 (germline): SGHNT, YYREEE (reference sequence). V lost 0 bases, J lost 3 bases, and 13 bases lay in between. This CDR3 is built from 16 residues. The CDR3 is CASSLDRSANYNEQFF. The CDR3, as DNA: TGTGCCAGCAGCTTGGATCGTTCGGCCAACTACAATGAGCAGTTCTTC.

This clone is medium-sized (0.01 to 0.1%) in the sample. The gene calls are TRBV27 and TRBJ1-5; D remains ambiguous. From germline, CDR1 is MNHEY and CDR2 SMNVEV (reference sequence). The CDR3 has 15 amino acids. Trimming took 2 bases from V and 7 from J, leaving 15 bases between them. CDR3 loop: CASSLDPATGQPQHF. The CDR3 coding sequence is TGTGCCAGCAGTTTAGACCCGGCCACCGGGCAGCCCCAGCATTTT.

The gene calls are TRBV28 and TRBJ2-7; no firm D call. Germline CDR1 MDHEN, CDR2 SYDVKM. There are 14 residues in the CDR3. V was pared by 6 bases and J by 6 bases, with 18 bases between. Written as DNA, the CDR3 is TGTGCCAGCAGCCCACCGGGTACCGTCGTCGAGCAGTACTTC. Its protein product is CASSPPGTVVEQYF. Based on the CDR3 plus reference TRBV28 and TRBJ2-7, the full variable domain is DVKVTQSSRYLVKRTGEKVFLECVQDMDHENMFWYRQDPGLGLRLIYFSYDVKMKEKGDIPEGYSVSREKKERFSLILESASTNQTSMYLCASSPPGTVVEQYFGPGTRLTVT.